This TCR beta chain was retrieved from a study of T-cell reconstitution after alpha-beta-depleted transplantation in children. Germline V gene lookup returns CDR1 SGHTA and CDR2 FQGNSA. The junction had 4 bases not matched to a gene; V was cut back by 5 bases and J by 3 bases. This CDR3 is 14 amino acids long. Preparing the TCRbeta library involved the use of unique molecular identifiers. TCRdb processed the PCR reads anew with MiXCR; each CDR3 protein has one entry. The sample gives 55,000 to 70,000 distinct CDR3 sequences, about 11% of which show up once; less than 15% is in the top ten. The table lists this clonotype with many counts.

The chain joins TRBV7-2 to TRBJ2-7; 10 bases are shared with TRBD2. The sequence came from a boy aged 5-17 years with acute myeloid leukemia, due to receive a stem cell transplant. Sequencing used PBMCs, obtained before TCRalphabeta/CD19-depleted stem cell transplant. The CDR3 bases are TGTGCCAGCAGCCCCAGACTAGCGGGCTACGAGCAGTACTTC. Encoded protein: CASSPRLAGYEQYF.